This T cell receptor (beta chain) was observed in a study of blood T cell repertoires in COVID-19. Study overall: COVID-19 samples, acute and convalescent, were from the United States, Italy and Spain. Sample material is recorded as cDNA or gDNA derived from T cells, B-cell-depleted T cells, or PBMCs.

As processed by the authors: Estimates of nucleated cell counts were drawn from the amplification of reference gene primers. Libraries were prepared by immunoSEQ multiplex PCR; TCRdb keeps only in-frame clonotypes and omits some of them. V, J and clone size were drawn from that table, and D and trimming were deduced from the DNA. The data hold 250,000 to 300,000 clones, with about nine tenths observed a single time. Cohorts were based on clinical histories the participants reported. V lost 4 bases to trimming and J lost 0 bases, with 11 bases between them. CDR1 and CDR2 from the germline V gene are SGDLS and YYNGEE. The CDR3 totals 15 residues.

The chain links TRBV9 to TRBJ2-1; D not certain. This TCR derives from a woman aged 35 to 49 who had recovered from COVID-19. What was sequenced was PBMCs or T cells enriched from blood (not recorded which). CDR3 protein: CASSHSWSSYNEQFF. As DNA, the CDR3 is TGTGCCAGCAGCCATTCATGGAGCTCCTACAATGAGCAGTTCTTC.